One sample yielded the 9 T cell receptor beta chains listed below, sequenced in a study of blood T cell dynamics during melanoma immunotherapy (dated by TCRdb to about 2020). The protocol used for the library was the immunoSEQ multiplex PCR assay. Drawn from immuneACCESS, this table holds only the in-frame rearrangements with V and J called that TCRdb kept. Clones are partly lost; checked studies trace under half to an unresolved V gene and leave the rest unexplained. The sample contains roughly 9,700 clones, around 87% of them found a single time. The ten top clones hold 8% to 10% of the sample. What the time point label conveys for this sample: pre-treatment baseline. The source material was blood, sampled from a patient treated with checkpoint blockade. The receptor set was obtained from a human donor with melanoma.

For this clone: This sample includes further DNA sequences coding for the same CDR3. V gene TRBV7-9 combines with J gene TRBJ1-1; no clear D gene. Per germline, CDR1 SEHNR and CDR2 FQNEAQ (reference sequence). V lost 1 base and J 4 bases, leaving 7 bases between the germline ends. This CDR3 contains 13 residues. The CDR3 here is CASSLGSGTEAFF. The CDR3 coding sequence is TGTGCCAGCAGCTTAGGCAGCGGCACTGAAGCTTTCTTT.

The chain links TRBV29-1 to TRBJ2-2; D is unresolved. This CDR3 has 15 residues. V was pared by 2 bases and J by 3 bases, with 13 bases between. Looked up from germline, CDR1 is SQVTM and CDR2 is ANQGSEA. DNA for the CDR3: TGCAGCGTTGAACCCAGGCAGCCGGACACCGGGGAGCTGTTTTTT. Translating gives CSVEPRQPDTGELFF.

The J gene is TRBJ2-1, the V gene TRBV9, with TRBD2 matching over 10 bases. The CDR3 totals 18 residues. The V gene's germline CDR1 is SGDLS and CDR2 YYNGEE. V was clipped by 6 bases and J by 7 bases; unmatched bases: 19. CDR3 loop: CASTRGASGGLSRNEQFF. CDR3 bases: TGTGCCAGCACCAGAGGGGCTAGCGGGGGCCTGAGTAGAAATGAGCAGTTCTTC.

This chain connects TRBV7-2 to TRBJ2-2; maybe TRBD2 (5 bases). V gave up 1 base and J gave up 4 bases, with 10 bases separating them. Per the germline V gene, CDR1 is SGHTA and CDR2 is FQGNSA. CDR3 length: 15 amino acids. The CDR3 DNA reads TGTGCCAGCAGCTTAGATCTCACTAGCACCGGGGAGCTGTTTTTT. Translating gives CASSLDLTSTGELFF.

The chain has TRBV7-8 and TRBJ2-1; no definite D call. CDR3 size: 13 residues. With 2 bases removed from V and 7 bases from J, the gap between germline ends came to 9 bases. CDR1 and CDR2 (germline): SGHVS, FQNEAQ. The CDR3 reads CASSLSTRNEQFF. CDR3 nucleotide sequence: TGTGCCAGCAGCTTAAGCACCAGGAATGAGCAGTTCTTC.

This chain uses TRBV7-9 with TRBJ1-2, with D unclear. From germline, CDR1 is SEHNR and CDR2 FQNEAQ (reference sequence). This CDR3 contains 15 residues. V dropped 5 bases and J dropped 0 bases, with 13 bases sitting between them. CDR3 in amino acids: CASSPVGATNYGYTF. The CDR3 coding sequence is TGTGCCAGCAGCCCGGTTGGAGCAACTAACTATGGCTACACCTTC.

This chain links TRBV2 with TRBJ2-5; TRBD2 is a possible D gene (6 bases). Trimming stripped 10 bases from V and 7 bases from J, with 13 bases between. CDR1 SNHLY and CDR2 FYNNEI come from the germline V gene. The CDR3 runs 11 residues. CDR3 sequence: CATGTGVTQYF. CDR3 sequence (DNA): TGTGCCACCGGGACTGGGGTGACCCAGTACTTC.

DNA of the CDR3: TGTGCCAGCAGCCAAGAACCCAACAGGCAAGAGACCCAGTACTTC. As protein: CASSQEPNRQETQYF. The V and J genes are TRBV4-2 and TRBJ2-5; possible D gene TRBD1, 5 bases. Trimming removed 0 bases from V and 2 bases from J, with 10 bases in between. This CDR3 is built from 15 residues. CDR1 and CDR2 from the germline V gene are LGHNA and YNFKEQ.

V gene TRBV7-9 combines with J gene TRBJ2-3; 14 bases match TRBD2. V lost 5 bases to trimming and J lost 7 bases; unmatched junction nucleotides: 5. Germline V CDR1 and CDR2: SEHNR, FQNEAQ (reference sequence). The CDR3 extends over 15 amino acids. The CDR3 loop is CASSSGTSGRHTQYF. The DNA for the CDR3 is TGTGCCAGCAGCAGCGGGACTAGCGGGAGACATACGCAGTATTTT.